Each of the 14 T cell receptor beta chains below was sequenced from the same sample in a study of cytomegalovirus exposure and HLA in healthy donors. It was with 60 Vbeta and 13 Jbeta primers that the PCR ran. TCRdb keeps only in-frame clones here, not all; method: immunoSEQ multiplex PCR. This sample has some 120,000 clones, with under 80% found just once. Sequencing input: PBMCs. Source of these receptors: a woman aged 60-75 years in good health and CMV-seropositive.

This chain uses TRBV30 with TRBJ2-7; 9 nucleotides align to TRBD1. The V gene end was trimmed by 4 bases and the J gene end by 4 bases; junction bases not matched to a gene: 8. This CDR3 spans 14 amino acids. The germline V gene encodes CDR1 GTSNPN and CDR2 SVGIG (reference sequence). The CDR3 nucleotides are TGTGCCTGGAACCGGGACAGGGCGTTTTACGAGCAGTACTTC. Translated: CAWNRDRAFYEQYF.

V is TRBV11-3 and J is TRBJ2-7; D might be TRBD2 (6 bases). The CDR3 runs 14 residues. Looked up from germline, CDR1 is SGHNT and CDR2 is YENEEA. Trimming pared 5 bases from V and 0 bases from J, leaving 11 bases between. CDR3 protein: CASSHGGSSYEQYF. The CDR3 DNA reads as TGTGCCAGCAGCCACGGGGGTAGCTCCTACGAGCAGTACTTC. Drawing the rest from reference TRBV11-3 and TRBJ2-7, the complete variable domain is EAGVVQSPRYKIIEKKQPVAFWCNPISGHNTLYWYLQNLGQGPELLIRYENEEAVDDSQLPKDRFSAERLKGVDSTLKIQPAELGDSAVYLCASSHGGSSYEQYFGPGTRLTVT.

The V call is TRBV29-1, the J call TRBJ2-1; 10 bases are a match to TRBD2. Unmatched junction bases numbered 21, after V lost 6 bases and J lost 7 bases. CDR3 length: 18 residues. Germline V CDR1 and CDR2: SQVTM, ANQGSEA. CDR3 nucleotides: TGCAGCGTCACCCCGTCCCCACCTACTAGCGGGACTCGGAATGAGCAGTTCTTC. Encoded protein: CSVTPSPPTSGTRNEQFF.

This clone was counted a few times. The rearrangement uses TRBV6-4 and TRBJ2-1, with D perhaps matching TRBD2 (5 bases). V shed 6 bases and J shed 1 base, with 13 bases lying between them. This CDR3 comprises 15 residues. The germline CDR1 and CDR2 sequences are MRHNA and SNTAGT. The CDR3: CASRFRGLSYNEQFF. As DNA, the CDR3 is TGTGCCAGCAGGTTTCGGGGATTGTCCTACAATGAGCAGTTCTTC.

This rearrangement joins TRBV21-1 to TRBJ2-1; the table's D call, TRBD2, has no DNA check behind it. TRBV21-1 constitutes a pseudogene. There are 17 residues in the CDR3. This chain's CDR3 is CASSKCGASGRAYEQFF. The CDR3 nucleotides read TGTGCCAGCAGCAAATGTGGGGCTAGCGGGAGGGCGTATGAGCAGTTCTTC.

This chain joins TRBV11-3 and TRBJ2-5, with 10 bases that match TRBD1. The CDR3 sequence is 14 residues long. The V and J ends lost 3 bases and 4 bases, in that order; junction bases with no gene match: 2. CDR1 SGHNT and CDR2 YENEEA come from the germline V gene. CDR3 amino acids: CASSLTGGGETQYF. The DNA for the CDR3 is TGTGCCAGCAGCTTGACAGGGGGCGGAGAGACCCAGTACTTC.

The chain employs TRBV5-4 and TRBJ1-2; 8 positions agree with TRBD1. Germline V lookup: CDR1 SGHNT, CDR2 YYREEE (reference sequence). V shed 4 bases and J 6 bases; nucleotides not matched to a gene: 8. The CDR3 runs to 14 residues. CDR3 loop: CASSIGQGQDGYTF. The CDR3 DNA is TGTGCCAGCAGCATCGGACAGGGTCAGGATGGCTACACCTTC.

The table lists this clone with a few counts. The V call is TRBV25-1, the J call TRBJ2-1; TRBD2 matches at 7 bases. Germline CDR1 reads MGHDK; CDR2 reads SYGVNS. The V segment lost 3 bases and the J segment 3 bases; nucleotides outside the gene matches: 8. This CDR3 contains 16 residues. CDR3 coding DNA: TGTGCCAGCAGTGATATGGGGGAGGGCCACTACAATGAGCAGTTCTTC. Its translation is CASSDMGEGHYNEQFF.

The V and J genes are TRBV11-2 and TRBJ2-7; D remains ambiguous. This CDR3 has 11 amino acids. The ends were cut back, 2 bases at V and 3 bases at J, with 2 bases in the middle. From germline, CDR1 is SGHAT and CDR2 FQNNGV. The CDR3 coding sequence is TGTGCCAGCAGCTTACACTACGAGCAGTACTTC. Encoded protein: CASSLHYEQYF.

The chain is built from TRBV15 and TRBJ2-5, with 11 bases lining up with TRBD1. CDR1 and CDR2 from the germline V gene are LNHNV and YYDKDF (reference sequence). This CDR3 has 15 residues. J gave up 4 bases and V 4 bases, and 5 bases lay outside the gene matches. The chain's CDR3 is CATSNAGTGGETQYF. The CDR3 coding sequence is TGTGCCACCAGCAACGCCGGGACAGGGGGAGAGACCCAGTACTTC.

This clone has just a few counts. The rearrangement links TRBV7-8 to TRBJ1-2; TRBD1 matches 7 bases. This CDR3 is 16 amino acids long. Unmatched junction bases numbered 11, after V lost 1 base and J lost 6 bases. CDR1 is SGHVS, CDR2 FQNEAQ, per germline. CDR3 protein: CASSLGQRTGRDGYTF. Written as DNA, the CDR3 is TGTGCCAGCAGCTTAGGTCAAAGGACAGGACGAGATGGCTACACCTTC.

This sequence joins TRBV19 and TRBJ1-2; 8 nucleotides agree with TRBD1. Germline trimming cut 7 bases from V and 8 bases from J; bases unmatched to any gene: 9. This CDR3 comprises 13 residues. Per germline, CDR1 LNHDA and CDR2 SQIVND (reference sequence). The CDR3 region has the DNA TGTGCCAGTACCTCGGGCAGGGGGCAAGGCTACACCTTC. Encoded protein: CASTSGRGQGYTF.

This clone was seen a few times. The rearrangement links TRBV6-6 to TRBJ2-3; possible D gene TRBD2, 5 bases. V gave up 5 bases and J gave up 7 bases, with 16 bases separating them. CDR1 is MNHNY, CDR2 SVGAGI, per germline (reference sequence). The CDR3 is 14 amino acids. The CDR3 DNA follows: TGTGCCAGCAGTGCCAAGTACGGGGAAAATACGCAGTATTTT. Its translation is CASSAKYGENTQYF.

Only a few counts were recorded for this clone. This rearrangement joins TRBV5-4 to TRBJ2-5; TRBD2 aligns across 13 bases. Germline CDR1 reads SGHNT; CDR2 reads YYREEE (reference sequence). The CDR3 spans 15 residues. With 4 bases clipped from V and 4 bases from J, the junction kept 4 bases outside the gene matches. This CDR3 is CASSGLAGVGETQYF. CDR3 DNA sequence: TGTGCCAGCAGCGGACTAGCGGGAGTTGGAGAGACCCAGTACTTC.